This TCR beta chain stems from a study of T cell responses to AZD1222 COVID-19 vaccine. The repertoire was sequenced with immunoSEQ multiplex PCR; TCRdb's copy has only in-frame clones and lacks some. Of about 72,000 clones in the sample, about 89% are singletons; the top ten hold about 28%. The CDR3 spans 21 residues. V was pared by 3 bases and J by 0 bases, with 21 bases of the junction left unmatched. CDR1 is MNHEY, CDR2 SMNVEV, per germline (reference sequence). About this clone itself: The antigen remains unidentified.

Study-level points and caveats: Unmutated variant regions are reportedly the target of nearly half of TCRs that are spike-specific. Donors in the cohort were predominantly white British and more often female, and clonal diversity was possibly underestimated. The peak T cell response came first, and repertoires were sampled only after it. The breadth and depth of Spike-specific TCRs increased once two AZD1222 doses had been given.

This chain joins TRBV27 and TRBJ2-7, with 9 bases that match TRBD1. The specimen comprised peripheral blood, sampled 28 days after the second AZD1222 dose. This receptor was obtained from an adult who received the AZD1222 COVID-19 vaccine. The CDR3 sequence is CASSFPFRDRDSNRSSYEQYF. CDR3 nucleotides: TGTGCCAGCAGTTTCCCTTTCCGGGACAGGGATTCCAATAGGAGCTCCTACGAGCAGTACTTC.